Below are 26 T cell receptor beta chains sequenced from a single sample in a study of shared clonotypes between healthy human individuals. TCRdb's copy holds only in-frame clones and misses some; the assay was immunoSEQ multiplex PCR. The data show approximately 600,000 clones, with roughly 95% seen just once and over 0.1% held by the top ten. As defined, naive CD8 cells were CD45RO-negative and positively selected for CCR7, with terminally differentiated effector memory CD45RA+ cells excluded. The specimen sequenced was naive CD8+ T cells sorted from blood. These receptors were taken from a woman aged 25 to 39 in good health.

CDR3 region: CASSGIGQPQHF. CDR3 nucleotide sequence: TGTGCCAGCAGTGGGATTGGTCAGCCCCAGCATTTT. The chain is built from TRBV2 and TRBJ1-5; unclear D gene. Per the germline V gene, CDR1 is SNHLY and CDR2 is FYNNEI. With 4 bases removed from V and 6 bases from J, the gap between germline ends came to 7 bases. There are 12 residues in the CDR3.

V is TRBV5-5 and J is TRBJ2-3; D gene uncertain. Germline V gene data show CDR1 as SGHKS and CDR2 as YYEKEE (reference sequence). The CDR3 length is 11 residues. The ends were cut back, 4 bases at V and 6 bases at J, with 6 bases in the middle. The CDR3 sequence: CASSLLDTQYF. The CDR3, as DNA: TGTGCCAGCAGCCTACTGGATACGCAGTATTTT.

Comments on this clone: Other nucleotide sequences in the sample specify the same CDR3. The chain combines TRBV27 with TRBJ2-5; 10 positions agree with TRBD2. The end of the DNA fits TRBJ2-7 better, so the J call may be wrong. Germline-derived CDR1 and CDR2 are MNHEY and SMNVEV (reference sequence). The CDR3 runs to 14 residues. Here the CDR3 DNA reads TGTGCCAGCAGTTCTAGCGGGAGTAGCTACGAGCAGTACTTC. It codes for CASSSSGSSYEQYF.

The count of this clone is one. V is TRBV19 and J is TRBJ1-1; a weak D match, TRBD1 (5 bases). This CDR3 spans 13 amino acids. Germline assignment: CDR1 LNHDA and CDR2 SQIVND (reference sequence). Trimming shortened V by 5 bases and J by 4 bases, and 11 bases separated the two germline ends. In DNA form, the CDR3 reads TGTGCCAGTAGTGCAGGACAAGTCACTGAAGCTTTCTTT. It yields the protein CASSAGQVTEAFF.

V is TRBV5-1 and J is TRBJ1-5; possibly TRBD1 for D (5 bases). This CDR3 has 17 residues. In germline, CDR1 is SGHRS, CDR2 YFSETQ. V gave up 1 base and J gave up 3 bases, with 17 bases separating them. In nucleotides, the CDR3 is TGCGCCAGCAGCTTGCCAATCGGGGGGGTATTCAATCAGCCCCAGCATTTT. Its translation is CASSLPIGGVFNQPQHF.

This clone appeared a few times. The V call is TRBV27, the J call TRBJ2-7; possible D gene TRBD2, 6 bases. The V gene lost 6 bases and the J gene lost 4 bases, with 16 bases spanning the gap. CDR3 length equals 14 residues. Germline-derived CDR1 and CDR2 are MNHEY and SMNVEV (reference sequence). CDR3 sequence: CASRLAGSPYEQYF. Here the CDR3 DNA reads TGTGCCAGCAGGTTGGCGGGATCTCCTTACGAGCAGTACTTC.

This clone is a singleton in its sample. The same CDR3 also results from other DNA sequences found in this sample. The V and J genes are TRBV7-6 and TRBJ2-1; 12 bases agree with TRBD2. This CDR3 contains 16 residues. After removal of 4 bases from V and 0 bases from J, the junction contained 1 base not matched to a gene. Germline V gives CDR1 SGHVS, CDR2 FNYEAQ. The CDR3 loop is CASSSTSGSSYNEQFF. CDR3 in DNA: TGTGCCAGCAGCTCGACTAGCGGGAGCTCCTACAATGAGCAGTTCTTC.

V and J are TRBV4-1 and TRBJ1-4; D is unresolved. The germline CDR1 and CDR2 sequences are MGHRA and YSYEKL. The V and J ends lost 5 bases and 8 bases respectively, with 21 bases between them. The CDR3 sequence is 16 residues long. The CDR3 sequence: CASSAKSTREEEKLFF. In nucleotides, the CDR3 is TGCGCCAGCAGCGCTAAATCGACAAGGGAGGAAGAAAAACTGTTTTTT.

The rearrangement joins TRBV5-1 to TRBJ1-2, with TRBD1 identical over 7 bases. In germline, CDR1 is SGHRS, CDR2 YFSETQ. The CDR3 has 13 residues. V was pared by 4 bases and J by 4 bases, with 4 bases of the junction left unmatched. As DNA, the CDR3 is TGCGCCAGCAGCGCGACAGGGACCTATGGCTACACCTTC. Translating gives CASSATGTYGYTF.

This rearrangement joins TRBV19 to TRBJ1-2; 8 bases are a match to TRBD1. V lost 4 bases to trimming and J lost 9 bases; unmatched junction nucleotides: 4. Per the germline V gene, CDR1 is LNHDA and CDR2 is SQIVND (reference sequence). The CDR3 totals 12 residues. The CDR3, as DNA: TGTGCCAGTAGTACGCAGGGGGCTAGCTACACCTTC. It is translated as CASSTQGASYTF.

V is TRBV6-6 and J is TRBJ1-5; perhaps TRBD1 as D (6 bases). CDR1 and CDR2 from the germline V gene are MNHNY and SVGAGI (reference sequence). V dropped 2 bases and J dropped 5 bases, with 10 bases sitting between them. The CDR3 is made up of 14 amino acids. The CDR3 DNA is TGTGCCAGCAGTTACAATCAGGGGCATCAGCCCCAGCATTTT. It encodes CASSYNQGHQPQHF.

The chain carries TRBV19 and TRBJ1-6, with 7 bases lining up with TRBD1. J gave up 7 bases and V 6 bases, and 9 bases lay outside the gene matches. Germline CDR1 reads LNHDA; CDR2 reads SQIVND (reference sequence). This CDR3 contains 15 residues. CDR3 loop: CASSLTGTDNSPLHF. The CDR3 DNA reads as TGTGCCAGTAGCCTAACAGGGACAGACAATTCACCCCTCCACTTT.

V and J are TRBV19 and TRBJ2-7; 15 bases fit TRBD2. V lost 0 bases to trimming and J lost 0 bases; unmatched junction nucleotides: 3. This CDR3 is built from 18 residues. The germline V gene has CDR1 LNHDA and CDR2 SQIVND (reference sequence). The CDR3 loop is CASSIDGLAGGSSYEQYF. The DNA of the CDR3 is TGTGCCAGTAGTATAGACGGACTAGCGGGAGGGAGCTCCTACGAGCAGTACTTC.

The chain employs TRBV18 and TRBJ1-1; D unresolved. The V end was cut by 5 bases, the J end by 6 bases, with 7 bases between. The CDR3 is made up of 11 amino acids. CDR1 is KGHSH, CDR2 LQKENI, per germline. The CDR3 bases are TGTGCCAGCTCATTCGGCGCTGAAGCTTTCTTT. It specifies CASSFGAEAFF.

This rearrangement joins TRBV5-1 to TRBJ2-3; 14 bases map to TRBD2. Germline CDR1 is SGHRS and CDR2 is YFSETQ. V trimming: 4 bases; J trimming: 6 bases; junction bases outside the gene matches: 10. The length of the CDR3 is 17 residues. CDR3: CASSTRLAGGPEDTQYF. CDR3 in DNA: TGCGCCAGCAGCACCCGACTAGCGGGAGGGCCTGAGGATACGCAGTATTTT.

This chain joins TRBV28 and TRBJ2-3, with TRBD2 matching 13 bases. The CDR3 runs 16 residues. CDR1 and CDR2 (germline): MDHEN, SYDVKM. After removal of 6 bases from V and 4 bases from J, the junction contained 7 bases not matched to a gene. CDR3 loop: CASRSRTSGSADTQYF. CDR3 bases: TGTGCCAGCAGGTCTCGGACTAGCGGGAGCGCAGATACGCAGTATTTT.

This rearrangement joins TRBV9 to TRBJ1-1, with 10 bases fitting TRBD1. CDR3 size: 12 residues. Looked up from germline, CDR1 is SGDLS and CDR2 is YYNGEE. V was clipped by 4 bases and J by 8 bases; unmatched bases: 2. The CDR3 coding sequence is TGTGCCAGCAGCCCGACAGGGGGCGAAGCTTTCTTT. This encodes CASSPTGGEAFF.

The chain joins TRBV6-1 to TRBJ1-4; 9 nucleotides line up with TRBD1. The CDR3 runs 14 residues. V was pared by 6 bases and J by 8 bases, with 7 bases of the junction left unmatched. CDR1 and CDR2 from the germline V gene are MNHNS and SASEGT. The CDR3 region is CASRETGGREKLFF. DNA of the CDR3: TGTGCCAGCAGAGAGACAGGGGGAAGGGAAAAACTGTTTTTT.

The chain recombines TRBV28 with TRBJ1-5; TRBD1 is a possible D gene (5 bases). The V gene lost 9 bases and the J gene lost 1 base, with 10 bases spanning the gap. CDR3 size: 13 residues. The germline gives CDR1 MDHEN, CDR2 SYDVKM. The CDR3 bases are TGTGCCAGTAACAGGAGAAGCAATCAGCCCCAGCATTTT. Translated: CASNRRSNQPQHF.

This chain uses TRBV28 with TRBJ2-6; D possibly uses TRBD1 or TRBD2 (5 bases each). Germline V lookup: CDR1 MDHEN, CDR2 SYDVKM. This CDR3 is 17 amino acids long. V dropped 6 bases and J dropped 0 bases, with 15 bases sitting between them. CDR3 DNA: TGTGCCAGCAGCCCGGGACGGATGGTCTCTGGGGCCAACGTCCTGACTTTC. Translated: CASSPGRMVSGANVLTF.

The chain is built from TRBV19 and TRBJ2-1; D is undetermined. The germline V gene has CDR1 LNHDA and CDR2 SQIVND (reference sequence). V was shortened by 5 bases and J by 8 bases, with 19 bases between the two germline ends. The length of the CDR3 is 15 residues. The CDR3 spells CASSPFLSPVDEQFF. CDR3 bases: TGTGCCAGTAGTCCCTTTCTTTCCCCCGTCGATGAGCAGTTCTTC. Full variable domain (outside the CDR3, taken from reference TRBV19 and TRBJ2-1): DGGITQSPKYLFRKEGQNVTLSCEQNLNHDAMYWYRQDPGQGLRLIYYSQIVNDFQKGDIAEGYSVSREKKESFPLTVTSAQKNPTAFYLCASSPFLSPVDEQFFGPGTRLTVL.

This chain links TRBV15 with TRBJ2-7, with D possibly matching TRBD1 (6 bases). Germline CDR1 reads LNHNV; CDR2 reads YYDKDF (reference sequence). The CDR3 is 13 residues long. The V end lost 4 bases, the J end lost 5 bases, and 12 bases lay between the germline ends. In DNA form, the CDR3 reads TGTGCCACCAGCATTCCAGGGGTCGACGAGCAGTACTTC. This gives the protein CATSIPGVDEQYF.

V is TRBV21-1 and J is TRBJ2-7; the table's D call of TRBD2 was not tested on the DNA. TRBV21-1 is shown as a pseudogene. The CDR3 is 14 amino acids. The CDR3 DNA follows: TGTGCCAGACGGGGAACCCGTAGTGCCTACGAGCAGTACTTC. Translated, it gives CARRGTRSAYEQYF.

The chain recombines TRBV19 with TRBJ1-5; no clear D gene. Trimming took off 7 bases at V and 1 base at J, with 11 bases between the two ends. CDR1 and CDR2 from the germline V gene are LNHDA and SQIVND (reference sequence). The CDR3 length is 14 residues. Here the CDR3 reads CASNPILSNQPQHF. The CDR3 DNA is TGTGCCAGTAACCCCATCCTCAGCAATCAGCCCCAGCATTTT.

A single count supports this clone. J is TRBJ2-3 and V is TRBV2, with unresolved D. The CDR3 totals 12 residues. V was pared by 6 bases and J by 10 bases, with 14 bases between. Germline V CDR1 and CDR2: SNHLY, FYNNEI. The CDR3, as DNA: TGTGCCAGCAGCCCTAGGGAATTAGCGCAGTATTTT. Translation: CASSPRELAQYF.

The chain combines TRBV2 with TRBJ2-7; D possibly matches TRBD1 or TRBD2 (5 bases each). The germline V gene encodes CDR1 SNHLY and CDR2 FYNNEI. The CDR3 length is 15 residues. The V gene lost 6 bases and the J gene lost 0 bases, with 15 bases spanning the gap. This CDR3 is CASRTPRDASYEQYF. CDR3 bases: TGTGCCAGCAGGACCCCCCGGGACGCCTCCTACGAGCAGTACTTC.